The 10 T cell receptor beta chains in this list originate from one sample, sequenced in a study of beta chain features in type 1 diabetes. Regarding the study as a whole: Within each of all four CD4+ subsets, Type 1 diabetes patients had TCRB CDR3s that were moderately but significantly shorter.

Every bit of the isolated RNA underwent reverse transcription, so sequencing read expressed TCRB transcripts. Data came from immunoSEQ multiplex PCR; TCRdb stores just in-frame clones and leaves some out. The sample shows 300,000 to 350,000 clones, roughly a tenth of them seen only once. Their antigen targets remain unknown. Sequenced sample: central memory CD4+ T cells from blood. Receptors were obtained from a man aged 25 to 40 with type 1 diabetes.

The chain uses TRBV30 and TRBJ2-7; 7 nucleotides match TRBD2. The CDR3 is made up of 17 amino acids. Germline V lookup: CDR1 GTSNPN, CDR2 SVGIG (reference sequence). V lost 3 bases and J lost 0; bases outside the gene matches: 14. In nucleotides, the CDR3 is TGTGCCTGGAGGCCGTGGCGGGGCGGGGGTCTCTCCTACGAGCAGTACTTC. Its translation: CAWRPWRGGGLSYEQYF.

This clone has a handful of counts. The J gene is TRBJ1-2, the V gene TRBV11-2; tentative D call: TRBD1 (5 bases). The CDR3 sequence is 14 residues long. Germline lookup yields CDR1 SGHAT and CDR2 FQNNGV. Trimming pared 1 base from V and 3 bases from J, leaving 9 bases between. CDR3 in amino acids: CASSLVGGDYGYTF. CDR3 DNA: TGTGCCAGCAGCTTAGTCGGAGGGGACTATGGCTACACCTTC.

This clone was seen only a few times. The chain is built from TRBV5-4 and TRBJ2-5, with TRBD2 matching over 9 bases. J lost 5 bases, V lost 3 bases, and 11 bases had no gene match. The germline V gene has CDR1 SGHNT and CDR2 YYREEE (reference sequence). CDR3 length: 16 residues. Here the CDR3 reads CASSWGMRGGQETQYF. CDR3 DNA: TGTGCCAGCAGCTGGGGAATGCGGGGGGGCCAGGAGACCCAGTACTTC.

This chain links TRBV28 with TRBJ1-2; D might be TRBD1 (5 bases). CDR1 and CDR2 (germline): MDHEN, SYDVKM. The CDR3 is 12 residues long. Deletions cut 6 bases from V and 7 bases from J, with 12 bases between. The CDR3 DNA follows: TGTGCCAGCAGCGTCCCAGGGCTTGGCTACACCTTC. Its translation: CASSVPGLGYTF.

This clone occurred a few times. The chain joins TRBV2 to TRBJ2-3; 7 bases agree with TRBD1. Germline values: CDR1 SNHLY, CDR2 FYNNEI. The CDR3 spans 14 residues. V lost 7 bases, J lost 5 bases, and 9 bases stayed unmatched. The CDR3 here is CASTPTGRGDTQYF. The DNA for the CDR3 is TGTGCCAGCACCCCGACAGGGCGCGGAGATACGCAGTATTTT.

This chain joins TRBV2 and TRBJ2-5; possible D gene TRBD1, 5 bases. Trimming removed 6 bases from V and 5 bases from J, with 13 bases in between. The CDR3 extends over 13 amino acids. CDR1 SNHLY and CDR2 FYNNEI come from the germline V gene. The CDR3 DNA reads as TGTGCCAGCAGAGGAAGACCAGGGGAGACCCAGTACTTC. Encoded protein: CASRGRPGETQYF. Complete variable domain (other parts from reference TRBV2 and TRBJ2-5): EPEVTQTPSHQVTQMGQEVILRCVPISNHLYFYWYRQILGQKVEFLVSFYNNEISEKSEIFDDQFSVERPDGSNFTLKIRSTKLEDSAMYFCASRGRPGETQYFGPGTRLLVL.

CDR3 bases: TGTGCCAGCAGTCGTCAGGGGGTAAACACCGGGGAGCTGTTTTTT. Its protein is CASSRQGVNTGELFF. V gene TRBV5-4 combines with J gene TRBJ2-2; 7 positions match TRBD1. Germline V CDR1 and CDR2: SGHNT, YYREEE (reference sequence). Losses at the gene ends were 5 bases for V and 2 bases for J; bases not matched to a gene: 6. The CDR3 is made up of 15 amino acids.

This clone has more than one count but fewer than ten. The chain is built from TRBV5-6 and TRBJ1-1; D gene uncertain. There are 14 residues in the CDR3. Trimming removed 0 bases at V and 6 bases at J, with 12 bases between. In germline, CDR1 is SGHDT, CDR2 YYEEEE. The CDR3 spells CASSLGRTLPEAFF. The CDR3, as DNA: TGTGCCAGCAGCTTGGGCCGCACCCTCCCTGAAGCTTTCTTT.

The chain carries TRBV6-5 and TRBJ2-3; D uncertain. This CDR3 spans 15 amino acids. V was cut by 4 bases and J by 0 bases, with 11 bases left in between. Germline V CDR1 and CDR2: MNHEY, SVGAGI. Here the CDR3 reads CASSLSRSSTDTQYF. Here the CDR3 DNA reads TGTGCCAGCAGTTTAAGCAGATCTAGCACAGATACGCAGTATTTT.

This clone showed up just a few times. The chain has TRBV21-1 and TRBJ2-7; the table's D call TRBD2 went unverified against the DNA. TRBV21-1 has pseudogene status. The CDR3 extends over 16 amino acids. CDR3 sequence: CASSFYLPLPNYEQYF. The CDR3, as DNA: TGTGCCAGCAGCTTTTACCTTCCCCTACCAAACTACGAGCAGTACTTC.